This T cell receptor (gamma chain) was sequenced during a study of gamma delta lymphoproliferative disorders and STAT genes (dated by TCRdb to about 2018). Broadly, across the study: Gamma-chain libraries were prepared from at least 50 ng of genomic DNA using the LymphoTrack Dx TCRG Assay. To confirm results, a couple of gamma-chain samples and all delta-chain samples were sequenced twice. The study profiled TCR gamma and delta CDR3 repertoires by deep sequencing in Tgammadelta lymphoproliferative disease patients and healthy controls, within a larger immunophenotypic and STAT-mutation study. Because no corresponding Invivoscribe delta assay was available, delta-chain libraries were prepared according to the standard operating procedure of the EuroClonality-NGS working group. On the study overall, not on this receptor specifically: When whole repertoires were clustered, patient gamma repertoires were grouped separately from healthy controls, whereas no separation between groups was observed for delta repertoires. The authors pointed out that NGS specificity may be lower at low frequencies, so whether leukemic clones are public or private needs to be confirmed. Almost every major gamma and delta clonotype in patients was public, meaning shared with at least one healthy donor, and only a couple of gamma clonotypes were private to disease. Control T cells were likely spread across varied maturation stages, whereas leukemic cells were skewed toward terminal effectors, which potentially limits comparisons between patients and controls.

Genomic DNA from peripheral blood mononuclear cells isolated from patients and controls was used for TCR sequencing. As controls, around 23 healthy adult blood donors (median age roughly 60 years; 12 males and about eleven females) were included and were matched to patients for age and sex. This clone is large (0.1 to 1%) in its sample. Its antigen is not yet known. The record has no base qualities; no much larger clone is one base away. Other DNA sequences in the same sample also yield this CDR3. In both library methods, multiplex PCR was carried out with primers targeting conserved V and J regions of the TCR genes. Purified and pooled amplicons were sequenced on an Illumina MiSeq platform. Per the source publication's procedure: V(D)J alignment, clonotype assembly and translation were done with MiXCR, while functionality assessment and CDR3 repertoire analyses were done with VDJtools. The IMGT definition of CDR3 was applied, and only productive sequences using functional genes were analyzed, with ORF genes and pseudogenes left out. A custom Python script searched for identical amino acid CDR3s of major clonotypes (frequency >=5%) across all patients and controls. A one-sided non-parametric Wilcoxon test was used to compare clonotype frequencies in patients versus controls. The public reads were reprocessed by TCRdb using CATT, and rows of matching DNA were later combined. The V and J calls shown here were made by TCRdb, not taken from the authors' results. In this sample the table shows about 2,400 gamma-chain clones, 10% of which occur a single time. 9.4% of the sample is in the top ten clones.

From the cysteine through the phenylalanine, the CDR3 covers 13 amino acids. Only the CDR3 region is kept as DNA, spanning 39 bases read in frame from base 1. V trim: 1 base; J trim: 5 bases; unmatched bases: 5. Based on the germline V gene, the CDR1 and CDR2 sequences are EGSNGY and YDSYNSKV. The chain links TRGV2 with TRGJ1 or TRGJ2. Here the J gene was assigned by germline matching of the DNA, as TCRdb has none. Sequenced input: blood. This receptor was obtained from a human donor in good health. The sequence in DNA is TGTGCCACCTGGGACGGTCCTCATTATAAGAAACTCTTT. It encodes CATWDGPHYKKLF.